The following is a TCR beta chain sequence with its context. Antigen specificity is unknown. The entry originates in a study of a mutant IDH1 vaccine in newly diagnosed glioma. The time point denotes: week 23, last vaccination. Each dose of the vaccine consisted of 300 ug of mutant IDH1 20-mer peptide, with topical imiquimod. The CDR3 totals 16 residues. Germline V gene sequence: CDR1 MGHRA, CDR2 YSYEKL. The ends were cut back, 1 base at V and 3 bases at J, with 15 bases in the middle. Clones were sequenced by immunoSEQ multiplex PCR, and TCRdb holds only the in-frame ones, with some missing. Among 20,000 to 25,000 clones listed, around 80% were seen once.

The sequence was collected from a young man with glioma. The sequences come from PBMCs, collected from a glioma patient whose treatment included an IDH1 peptide vaccine. The chain is built from TRBV4-1 and TRBJ1-1, with D hard to call. CDR3 nucleotide sequence: TGCGCCAGCAGCCAAGCCTCAGGCCAGTCCCACACTGAAGCTTTCTTT. Amino acid sequence: CASSQASGQSHTEAFF.